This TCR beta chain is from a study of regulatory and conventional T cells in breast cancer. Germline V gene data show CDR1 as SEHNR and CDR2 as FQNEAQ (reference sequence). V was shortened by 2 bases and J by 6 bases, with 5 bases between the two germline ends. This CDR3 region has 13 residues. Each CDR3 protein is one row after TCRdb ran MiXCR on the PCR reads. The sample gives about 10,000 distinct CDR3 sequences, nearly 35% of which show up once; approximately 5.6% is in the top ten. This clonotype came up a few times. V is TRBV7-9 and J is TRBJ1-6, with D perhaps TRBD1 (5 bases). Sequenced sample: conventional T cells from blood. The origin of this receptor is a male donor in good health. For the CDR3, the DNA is TGTGCCAGCAGCTTACAGGGTAATTCACCCCTCCACTTT. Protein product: CASSLQGNSPLHF.